This TCR beta chain emerged from a study of T cells after yellow fever vaccination. Overall study results and limits: A minor fraction of clonotypes spanned both CD4 and CD8 compartments. At 95% to 96% for CD4 and 70% to 90% for CD8, most primary-vaccination clones showed up again after the booster. FACS-sorted repertoires could contain abundant clonotypes contaminating from the bulk population.

A 5'RACE template-switching step, the method used to make TCR cDNA, added a universal primer site and UMIs. TCRdb recomputed calls from the 5' RACE reads with MiXCR, one row per CDR3 protein. Among hundreds of thousands of distinct CDR3 sequences listed, roughly 9% were seen once. Concerning this clonotype itself: Its antigen is unknown.

CDR1 is SGHRS, CDR2 YFSETQ, per germline. The CDR3 loop spans 16 amino acids. V lost 4 bases to trimming and J lost 2 bases; unmatched junction nucleotides: 9. The TCR comes from a man aged 18 to 30 who received the YFV17D yellow fever vaccine. The J gene is TRBJ2-5, the V gene TRBV5-1, with 9 positions matching TRBD2. The sample here was CD4+ T cells sorted from PBMCs, taken 5 days after the yellow fever booster vaccination. This CDR3 reads CASSLDPSGAQETQYF. The CDR3 bases are TGCGCCAGCAGCCTGGACCCTAGCGGGGCTCAAGAGACCCAGTACTTC.